This T cell receptor (beta chain) derives from a study of blood T cell repertoires in COVID-19. Assay used: immunoSEQ multiplex PCR; TCRdb lists only in-frame clones, some missing. The repertoire holds more than 15,000 clones, approximately 86% seen once, with about 7.7% in the top ten. Germline CDR1 LNHDA, CDR2 SQIVND (reference sequence). The V gene end was trimmed by 0 bases and the J gene end by 2 bases; junction bases not matched to a gene: 8. The CDR3 length is 17 residues. The chain couples TRBV19 to TRBJ2-3; TRBD1 agrees at 7 bases. The sequenced material came from peripheral blood. The source of this sequence is a human donor in a cohort sampled during active COVID-19. The donor label of this sample is uncertain. CDR3 loop: CASSIEGLQGPTDTQYF. CDR3 sequence (DNA): TGTGCCAGTAGTATAGAAGGTCTACAGGGGCCCACAGATACGCAGTATTTT.